Following are 27 T cell receptor beta chains from one sample sequenced in a study of neoadjuvant anti-PD-1 for oral cavity cancer. Time point meaning: after neoadjuvant nivolumab, at surgical resection. Some clones are missing from TCRdb's copy, which holds only in-frame ones; the method was immunoSEQ multiplex PCR. The table has approximately 15,000 clones, roughly 71% seen once. Sequenced here: PBMCs, sampled after nivolumab (anti-PD-1) treatment. These receptors were collected from a person between 35 and 79 years old with oral cavity squamous cell carcinoma.

This clone was observed a single time. The chain links TRBV7-3 to TRBJ1-6; D gene ambiguous. The CDR3 extends over 15 amino acids. Germline loops: CDR1 SGHTA, CDR2 FQGTGA. The germline V and J ends were trimmed by 5 bases and 6 bases, with 14 bases remaining between them. CDR3 nucleotide sequence: TGTGCCAGCAGCCCATCGGCAGCTCTTAATTCACCCCTCCACTTT. Encoded protein: CASSPSAALNSPLHF.

The genes are TRBV5-6 and TRBJ1-4, with D maybe TRBD1 (5 bases). Per the germline V gene, CDR1 is SGHDT and CDR2 is YYEEEE. Trimming left V 0 bases short and J 8 bases short, with 14 bases between. The CDR3 spans 15 residues. CDR3 amino acids: CASSLELGVGEKLFF. CDR3 bases: TGTGCCAGCAGCTTGGAATTGGGGGTCGGAGAAAAACTGTTTTTT.

This clone was detected a few times. The genes are TRBV5-1 and TRBJ2-1; D might be TRBD2 (6 bases). This CDR3 comprises 16 residues. V was shortened by 6 bases and J by 3 bases, with 19 bases between the two germline ends. Germline CDR1 and CDR2: SGHRS and YFSETQ. The CDR3 loop is CASMLGLDSGYNEQFF. The CDR3 DNA reads as TGCGCCAGCATGCTTGGGTTGGATAGCGGCTACAATGAGCAGTTCTTC. Drawing the rest from reference TRBV5-1 and TRBJ2-1, the complete variable domain is KAGVTQTPRYLIKTRGQQVTLSCSPISGHRSVSWYQQTPGQGLQFLFEYFSETQRNKGNFPGRFSGRQFSNSRSEMNVSTLELGDSALYLCASMLGLDSGYNEQFFGPGTRLTVL.

This rearrangement joins TRBV6-1 to TRBJ2-2; no reliable D call. The CDR3 has 14 amino acids. Germline loops: CDR1 MNHNS, CDR2 SASEGT. Trimming left V 6 bases short and J 6 bases short, with 14 bases between. DNA for the CDR3: TGTGCCAGCAGCCTCCCCCTGCGTTCCGGGGAGCTGTTTTTT. Encoded protein: CASSLPLRSGELFF.

The J gene is TRBJ2-1, the V gene TRBV10-3, with TRBD2 matching 9 bases. The V gene end was trimmed by 2 bases and the J gene end by 1 base; junction bases not matched to a gene: 6. CDR1 is ENHRY and CDR2 is SYGVKD in the germline V gene. The CDR3 extends over 17 amino acids. The CDR3 sequence: CAISEGGRGRSYNEQFF. The CDR3 bases are TGTGCCATCAGTGAGGGCGGGAGGGGAAGGTCCTACAATGAGCAGTTCTTC.

This clone was found a few times. The V call is TRBV7-9, the J call TRBJ1-5; D is undetermined. Trimming removed 1 base from V and 4 bases from J, with 5 bases in between. The germline gives CDR1 SEHNR, CDR2 FQNEAQ (reference sequence). CDR3 size: 13 residues. This chain's CDR3 is CASSLDGNQPQHF. CDR3 DNA: TGTGCCAGCAGCTTAGATGGGAATCAGCCCCAGCATTTT.

This clone showed up just once. This chain joins TRBV28 and TRBJ2-7; the match to TRBD2 covers 7 bases. V trimming: 1 base; J trimming: 3 bases; junction bases outside the gene matches: 9. Germline lookup yields CDR1 MDHEN and CDR2 SYDVKM. This CDR3 is built from 16 residues. The CDR3 is CASSLSPRGVNYEQYF. The DNA of the CDR3 is TGTGCCAGCAGTTTATCTCCCCGGGGGGTTAACTACGAGCAGTACTTC.

The genes are TRBV6-1 and TRBJ1-1; no clear D gene. The CDR3 is 14 amino acids. CDR1 MNHNS and CDR2 SASEGT come from the germline V gene. Trimming removed 2 bases from V and 1 base from J, with 8 bases in between. The CDR3 reads CASSERRENTEAFF. CDR3 DNA sequence: TGTGCCAGCAGTGAAAGGCGTGAGAACACTGAAGCTTTCTTT.

The chain couples TRBV30 to TRBJ2-3; tentative D call: TRBD2 (5 bases). The CDR3 is made up of 14 amino acids. Germline CDR1 reads GTSNPN; CDR2 reads SVGIG (reference sequence). Trimming cost V 0 bases and J 6 bases, with 13 bases left between them. For the CDR3, the DNA is TGTGCCTGGAGTGTAGGTGGGCCGGGGGATACGCAGTATTTT. It yields the protein CAWSVGGPGDTQYF.

The chain uses TRBV6-1 and TRBJ2-5, with D perhaps matching TRBD2 (6 bases). This CDR3 spans 13 amino acids. The germline gives CDR1 MNHNS, CDR2 SASEGT. V shed 5 bases and J shed 3 bases, with 10 bases lying between them. This chain's CDR3 is CASSTRREETQYF. The CDR3 nucleotides read TGTGCCAGCAGTACGAGGAGGGAAGAGACCCAGTACTTC.

V gene TRBV4-2 combines with J gene TRBJ2-7; TRBD2 is a possible D gene (6 bases). The CDR3 has 17 amino acids. CDR1 and CDR2 from the germline V gene are LGHNA and YNFKEQ. V dropped 0 bases and J dropped 4 bases, with 19 bases sitting between them. Here the CDR3 reads CASSQDLGGTPFYEQYF. In nucleotides, the CDR3 is TGTGCCAGCAGCCAAGATCTTGGGGGGACCCCCTTTTACGAGCAGTACTTC.

The chain joins TRBV21-1 to TRBJ2-7; the table's D call TRBD2 went unverified against the DNA. TRBV21-1 is a documented pseudogene. The CDR3 covers 12 residues. The CDR3 DNA reads as TGTGCCAGCAGCAGACTTGCCTACGAGCAGTACTTC. It encodes CASSRLAYEQYF.

The chain combines TRBV6-1 with TRBJ1-3; D is undetermined. This CDR3 has 12 amino acids. The V and J ends lost 5 bases and 4 bases respectively, with 6 bases between them. Germline V gene data show CDR1 as MNHNS and CDR2 as SASEGT. CDR3 DNA sequence: TGTGCCAGCAGTCCCCTAGGAAACACCATATATTTT. This encodes CASSPLGNTIYF.

The V gene is TRBV6-1, the J gene TRBJ2-6, with D uncertain. CDR1 and CDR2 from the germline V gene are MNHNS and SASEGT. This CDR3 is 18 amino acids long. V lost 3 bases and J 2 bases, leaving 17 bases between the germline ends. CDR3: CASSERTVGSTGANVLTF. CDR3 nucleotides: TGTGCCAGCAGTGAGAGGACGGTGGGGTCCACTGGGGCCAACGTCCTGACTTTC.

This chain connects TRBV28 to TRBJ2-7; 10 positions agree with TRBD2. With V trimmed by 4 bases and J by 7 bases, 7 bases remained unmatched. The CDR3 consists of 14 residues. Germline CDR1 is MDHEN and CDR2 is SYDVKM. This CDR3 is CASSSPGLAAEQYF. Here the CDR3 DNA reads TGTGCCAGCAGTTCCCCAGGACTAGCGGCTGAGCAGTACTTC.

This sequence joins TRBV4-1 and TRBJ2-3; D may match TRBD1 or TRBD2 (5 bases each). V lost 4 bases and J 3 bases, leaving 20 bases between the germline ends. Per the germline V gene, CDR1 is MGHRA and CDR2 is YSYEKL. CDR3 size: 17 residues. The CDR3, as DNA: TGCGCCAGCAGCCCGGTGGGGGAGCCGTACGAAACAGATACGCAGTATTTT. Protein sequence: CASSPVGEPYETDTQYF.

The rearrangement links TRBV5-1 to TRBJ2-2, with 8 positions matching TRBD1. Trimming at V came to 4 bases and at J to 5 bases, leaving 10 bases not matched to a gene. The CDR3 contains 16 residues. Per germline, CDR1 SGHRS and CDR2 YFSETQ. The CDR3 DNA sequence: TGCGCCAGCAGCGCGAATCAGGGGGCGTGGACCGGGGAGCTGTTTTTT. Translation: CASSANQGAWTGELFF.

The chain recombines TRBV10-1 with TRBJ1-1; no clear D gene. The CDR3 length is 13 residues. Trimming shortened V by 2 bases and J by 6 bases, and 10 bases separated the two germline ends. CDR1 is WNHNN and CDR2 is SYGVQD in the germline V gene (reference sequence). The CDR3 bases are TGCGCCAGCAGTGAGGTCACGGGAGCTGAAGCTTTCTTT. This encodes CASSEVTGAEAFF.

This clone came up a few times. This chain connects TRBV19 to TRBJ1-4, with 7 bases identical to TRBD1. The length of the CDR3 is 17 residues. V was clipped by 10 bases and J by 0 bases; unmatched bases: 14. Germline-derived CDR1 and CDR2 are LNHDA and SQIVND (reference sequence). The DNA of the CDR3 is TGTGCCACCTCCGGGACAGCGATCTACTCAACTAATGAAAAACTGTTTTTT. Protein product: CATSGTAIYSTNEKLFF.

This chain joins TRBV7-9 and TRBJ1-4, with D tentatively TRBD1 (5 bases). The CDR3 is 14 amino acids. Trimming cost V 7 bases and J 3 bases, with 12 bases left between them. Germline assignment: CDR1 SEHNR and CDR2 FQNEAQ (reference sequence). Here the CDR3 reads CASTGGGANEKLFF. DNA for the CDR3: TGTGCCAGCACCGGCGGGGGGGCTAATGAAAAACTGTTTTTT.

V gene TRBV30 combines with J gene TRBJ1-6; D uncertain. Germline CDR1 GTSNPN, CDR2 SVGIG (reference sequence). V dropped 0 bases and J dropped 9 bases, with 12 bases sitting between them. CDR3 length: 14 residues. Here the CDR3 DNA reads TGTGCCTGGAGTGTTTCCACGCCGGTTTCACCCCTCCACTTT. Translated: CAWSVSTPVSPLHF.

The chain uses TRBV6-1 and TRBJ2-3; D is uncertain. Trimming left V 7 bases short and J 6 bases short, with 11 bases between. The length of the CDR3 is 12 residues. The V gene's germline CDR1 is MNHNS and CDR2 SASEGT. CDR3 sequence: CASTKTWDTQYF. DNA of the CDR3: TGTGCCAGCACCAAGACTTGGGATACGCAGTATTTT.

This clone was observed a few times. The CDR3 region has the DNA TGTGCCAGCAGCGATTCGTATAGCAATCAGCCCCAGCATTTT. As protein: CASSDSYSNQPQHF. This sequence joins TRBV27 and TRBJ1-5; no firm D call. The ends were cut back, 6 bases at V and 0 bases at J, with 9 bases in the middle. The CDR3 has 14 residues. Germline loops: CDR1 MNHEY, CDR2 SMNVEV (reference sequence).

The gene calls are TRBV7-9 and TRBJ1-2, with 7 bases that match TRBD1. Trimming removed 4 bases from V and 4 bases from J; junction bases left unmatched: 21. Germline V gives CDR1 SEHNR, CDR2 FQNEAQ (reference sequence). This CDR3 comprises 19 residues. This CDR3 reads CASSSQTGFHSLRSYGYTF. CDR3 coding DNA: TGTGCCAGCAGCTCGCAGACAGGGTTCCATTCCCTTAGGAGCTATGGCTACACCTTC.

V is TRBV10-2 and J is TRBJ1-1, with D tentatively TRBD1 (5 bases). The CDR3 has 15 residues. Trimming removed 2 bases at V and 4 bases at J, with 14 bases between. Looked up from germline, CDR1 is WSHSY and CDR2 is SAAADI. The CDR3 spells CASSEPPRGSTEAFF. CDR3 coding DNA: TGCGCCAGCAGTGAGCCGCCGAGGGGCAGCACTGAAGCTTTCTTT.

The rearrangement links TRBV7-9 to TRBJ2-2; maybe TRBD1 (6 bases). V dropped 5 bases and J dropped 1 base, with 11 bases sitting between them. CDR3 length: 15 amino acids. The germline gives CDR1 SEHNR, CDR2 FQNEAQ (reference sequence). The DNA of the CDR3 is TGTGCCAGCAGCACCGGGACAAGGAACACCGGGGAGCTGTTTTTT. Translation: CASSTGTRNTGELFF.

The chain employs TRBV9 and TRBJ2-1; possibly TRBD1 for D (7 bases). The length of the CDR3 is 16 residues. Germline V gene lookup returns CDR1 SGDLS and CDR2 YYNGEE. V was pared by 0 bases and J by 8 bases, with 18 bases between. In DNA form, the CDR3 reads TGTGCCAGCAGCGTAGAGGGGGGACAGAGAGGCGATGAGCAGTTCTTC. It is translated as CASSVEGGQRGDEQFF.